The rows below give T cell receptor beta chains drawn from one sample of a study of blood T cells in healthy people across ages. TCRdb analysed the 5' RACE reads with MiXCR anew, one entry per CDR3 protein. The sample holds hundreds of thousands of distinct CDR3 sequences, 35% to 50% seen once. The sample was blood. All receptors derive from a man older than 75 in good health. CDR3s include the opening cysteine and the closing phenylalanine or tryptophan. Fields, in order: D gene, J gene, clone size, V gene, CDR3 protein, CDR3 DNA. The D gene is left open where the match is weak. Not every row has a clone size; where given, it reads once, few, many or a size class.

>TRBD1|TRBJ2-2|.|TRBV4-2
CASSPRTGINTGELFF
TGTGCCAGCAGCCCTAGGACAGGGATAAACACCGGGGAGCTGTTTTTT
>TRBD2|TRBJ2-1|few|TRBV25-1
CASRQDRTSGGNEQFF
TGTGCCAGCCGCCAAGACCGGACTAGCGGAGGAAATGAGCAGTTCTTC
>.|TRBJ2-7|.|TRBV20-1
CSARGHHYEQYF
TGCAGTGCTAGGGGACACCACTACGAGCAGTACTTC
>.|TRBJ2-1|.|TRBV6-2/TRBV6-3
CASSPLTVRETQFF
TGTGCCAGCAGTCCCCTCACCGTGAGGGAGACCCAGTTCTTC
>.|TRBJ2-6|.|TRBV12-3/TRBV12-4
CASSLVGQLTF
TGTGCCAGCAGTTTAGTAGGACAGCTGACTTTC
>TRBD2|TRBJ2-3|many|TRBV5-1
CASSSLATKDTQYF
TGCGCCAGCAGCTCACTAGCGACCAAAGATACGCAGTATTTT
>.|TRBJ2-2|few|TRBV29-1
CSVLGPMNTGELFF
TGCAGCGTCTTGGGACCGATGAACACCGGGGAGCTGTTTTTT
>TRBD2|TRBJ2-7|few|TRBV3-1
CASSQLAGGIYEQYF
TGTGCCAGCAGCCAACTAGCGGGAGGGATTTACGAGCAGTACTTC
>.|TRBJ1-5|many|TRBV6-5
CASRIYPGGNQPQHF
TGTGCCAGCAGGATATACCCCGGGGGCAATCAGCCCCAGCATTTT
>.|TRBJ1-6|.|TRBV7-3
CASSPTNSPLHF
TGTGCCAGCAGCCCTACTAATTCACCCCTCCACTTT
>TRBD1|TRBJ1-1|.|TRBV14
CASSNRDRVSNTEAFF
TGTGCCAGCAGCAACCGGGACAGGGTTAGCAACACTGAAGCTTTCTTT